This T cell receptor (beta chain) is drawn from a study of T cell responses to AZD1222 COVID-19 vaccine. For the study at large: Combined were second doses at about 4 or about 12 weeks.

Whole-study findings and limits: Among the donors, most were white British and more were female, and clonal diversity was possibly underestimated.

CDR3 length: 13 amino acids. V was cut by 3 bases and J by 7 bases, with 12 bases left in between. Germline V gene lookup returns CDR1 KGHSH and CDR2 LQKENI. Concerning this clone: Its matching antigen is unknown.

The assay was immunoSEQ multiplex PCR, and TCRdb's table has in-frame clones only and misses some. This table has some 190,000 clones, roughly 92% appearing once. The gene calls are TRBV18 and TRBJ1-1, with D maybe TRBD1 (6 bases). The origin of this receptor is an adult in good health. Sequencing used peripheral blood, obtained on day 0 of AZD1222 vaccination. The CDR3: CASSPEQGLEAFF. The CDR3 nucleotides read TGTGCCAGCTCACCGGAACAGGGACTTGAAGCTTTCTTT.